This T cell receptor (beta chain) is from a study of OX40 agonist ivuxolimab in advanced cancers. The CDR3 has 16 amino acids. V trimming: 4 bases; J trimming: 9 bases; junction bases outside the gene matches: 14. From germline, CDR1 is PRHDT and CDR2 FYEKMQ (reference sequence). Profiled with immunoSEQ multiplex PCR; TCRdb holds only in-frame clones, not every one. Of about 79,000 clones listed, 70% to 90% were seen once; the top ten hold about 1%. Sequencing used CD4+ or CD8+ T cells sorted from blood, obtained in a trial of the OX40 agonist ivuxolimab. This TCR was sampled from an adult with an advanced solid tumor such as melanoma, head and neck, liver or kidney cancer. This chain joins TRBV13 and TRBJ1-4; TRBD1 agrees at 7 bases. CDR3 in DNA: TGTGCCAGCAGCTCCTCTACAGCAGGGGGACCCCAAAAACTGTTTTTT. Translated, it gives CASSSSTAGGPQKLFF.